These T cell receptor beta chains were read from a single sample in a study of shared clonotypes between healthy human individuals. Profiled with immunoSEQ multiplex PCR; TCRdb holds only in-frame clones, not every one. The sample lists 1,500,000 or so clones; about 98.5% were seen once. The sequenced sample consisted of naive CD4+ T cells sorted from blood. The receptors derive from a man in his thirties or forties in good health. The CDR3 runs from the conserved cysteine through the conserved F or W. A D gene is named only where the DNA matches it firmly. Not every row has a clone size; where given, it reads once, few, many or a size class.

>TRBV7-9|.|TRBJ1-5|.
CASSPGPTTGTPAHF
TGTGCCAGCAGCCCAGGCCCCACAACCGGGACCCCGGCACATTTT
>TRBV6-5|.|TRBJ2-7|TRBD2
CASSSMTSGSAYEQYF
TGTGCCAGCAGTTCTATGACTAGCGGGAGTGCCTACGAGCAGTACTTC
>TRBV7-6|.|TRBJ2-2|.
CASSLLLQGGTGELFF
TGTGCCAGCAGCTTATTGTTACAGGGCGGCACCGGGGAGCTGTTTTTT
>TRBV4-3|.|TRBJ2-7|.
CASSQELVGARGYEQYF
TGCGCCAGCAGCCAAGAGCTGGTTGGAGCCCGCGGCTACGAGCAGTACTTC
>TRBV9|.|TRBJ2-2|.
CASSLTGTTGELFF
TGTGCCAGCAGCTTGACCGGAACCACCGGGGAGCTGTTTTTT
>TRBV29-1|.|TRBJ2-1|.
CSAGIEEQFF
TGCAGCGCGGGGATTGAGGAGCAGTTCTTC
>TRBV29-1|.|TRBJ2-1|TRBD2
CSVVRLAGALAFF
TGCAGCGTTGTTCGACTAGCGGGAGCCCTCGCGTTCTTC
>TRBV10-3|.|TRBJ2-7|.
CAISGSSYEQYF
TGTGCCATCAGTGGGTCGAGCTACGAGCAGTACTTC
>TRBV27|.|TRBJ1-1|TRBD1
CASSLKGNPQSDRGMNTEAFF
TGTGCCAGCAGTTTAAAAGGGAACCCGCAGTCTGACAGGGGAATGAACACTGAAGCTTTCTTT
>TRBV5-4|.|TRBJ2-1|.
CASSSDGDQQFF
TGTGCCAGCAGTTCTGACGGAGACCAGCAGTTCTTC
>TRBV5-1|.|TRBJ2-2|TRBD2
CASNRLAGSNTGELFF
TGCGCCAGCAACCGACTAGCGGGTTCGAACACCGGGGAGCTGTTTTTT
>TRBV6-6|.|TRBJ1-4|TRBD1
CASSIPIGQGIEKLFF
TGTGCCAGCAGTATCCCCATAGGACAGGGTATTGAAAAACTGTTTTTT
>TRBV28|.|TRBJ1-2|.
CASSPLYGYTF
TGTGCCAGCAGTCCCCTCTATGGCTACACCTTC
>TRBV7-7|.|TRBJ2-1|TRBD1
CASSRDREDNEQFF
TGTGCCAGCAGCCGTGACAGGGAAGACAATGAGCAGTTCTTC
>TRBV30|.|TRBJ1-1|TRBD1
CAWRAGGMNTEAFF
TGTGCCTGGAGGGCAGGGGGCATGAACACTGAAGCTTTCTTT
>TRBV27|once|TRBJ2-1|.
CASSSDRSSYNEQFF
TGTGCCAGCAGTTCAGACAGGAGCTCCTACAATGAGCAGTTCTTC
>TRBV29-1|.|TRBJ1-1|.
CSVVGSDTEAFF
TGCAGCGTTGTGGGGTCGGACACTGAAGCTTTCTTT
>TRBV9|.|TRBJ2-3|.
CASSVGAHTDTQYF
TGTGCCAGCAGCGTAGGGGCACACACAGATACGCAGTATTTT
>TRBV9|.|TRBJ1-2|.
CASSSPRKGDLGYTF
TGTGCCAGCAGCTCCCCCAGAAAAGGAGACCTTGGCTACACCTTC
>TRBV18|.|TRBJ2-1|.
CASSLGHDEQFF
TGTGCCAGCTCATTGGGCCACGATGAGCAGTTCTTC
>TRBV14|.|TRBJ2-5|.
CASSLMGTQYF
TGTGCCAGCAGCCTCATGGGGACCCAGTACTTC
>TRBV5-1|.|TRBJ2-3|TRBD2
CASRLAGGPDTQYF
TGCGCCAGTAGACTAGCGGGAGGACCGGATACGCAGTATTTT
>TRBV18|.|TRBJ2-1|.
CASSPLLATSYNEQFF
TGTGCCAGCTCACCACTCCTGGCGACTTCCTACAATGAGCAGTTCTTC
>TRBV4-3|.|TRBJ1-2|.
CASSQDTRNYGYTF
TGCGCCAGCAGCCAAGATACAAGGAACTATGGCTACACCTTC
>TRBV30|.|TRBJ2-7|TRBD2
CAWSGRGLYEQYF
TGTGCCTGGAGCGGGAGGGGTCTCTACGAGCAGTACTTC
>TRBV7-2|.|TRBJ1-4|.
CASSLTLTTNEKLFF
TGTGCCAGCAGCTTAACCCTAACAACTAATGAAAAACTGTTTTTT
>TRBV4-2|.|TRBJ1-1|TRBD1
CASSQGTGFTEAFF
TGTGCCAGCAGCCAAGGGACAGGCTTCACTGAAGCTTTCTTT
>TRBV2|.|TRBJ2-5|TRBD1
CASSGTGLGETQYF
TGTGCCAGCAGTGGGACAGGCCTGGGAGAGACCCAGTACTTC
>TRBV28|.|TRBJ1-3|TRBD1
CASSYRGNSGNTIYF
TGTGCCAGCAGCTACAGGGGGAACTCTGGAAACACCATATATTTT
>TRBV5-5|.|TRBJ1-5|.
CASSLARTYSNQPQHF
TGTGCCAGCAGCCTAGCCAGAACTTATAGCAATCAGCCCCAGCATTTT
>TRBV13|.|TRBJ2-7|TRBD2
CASSSEGTSGSYEQYF
TGTGCCAGCAGCTCGGAAGGGACTAGCGGGAGTTACGAGCAGTACTTC